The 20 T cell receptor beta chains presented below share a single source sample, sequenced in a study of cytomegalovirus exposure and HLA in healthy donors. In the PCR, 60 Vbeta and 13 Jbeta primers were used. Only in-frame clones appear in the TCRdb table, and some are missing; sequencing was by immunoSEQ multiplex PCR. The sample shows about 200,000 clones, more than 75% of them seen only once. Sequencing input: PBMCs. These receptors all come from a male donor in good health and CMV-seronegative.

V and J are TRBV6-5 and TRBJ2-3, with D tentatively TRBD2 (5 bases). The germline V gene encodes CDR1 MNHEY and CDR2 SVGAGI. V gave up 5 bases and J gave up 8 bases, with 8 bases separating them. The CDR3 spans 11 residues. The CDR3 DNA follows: TGTGCCAGCAGTAAGGGAGCTACGCAGTATTTT. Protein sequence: CASSKGATQYF.

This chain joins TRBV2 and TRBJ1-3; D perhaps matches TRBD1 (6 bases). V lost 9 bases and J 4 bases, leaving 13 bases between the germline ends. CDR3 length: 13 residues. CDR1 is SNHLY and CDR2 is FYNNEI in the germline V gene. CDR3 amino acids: CARQQGSGNTIYF. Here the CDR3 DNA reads TGTGCCAGACAACAGGGTTCCGGAAACACCATATATTTT.

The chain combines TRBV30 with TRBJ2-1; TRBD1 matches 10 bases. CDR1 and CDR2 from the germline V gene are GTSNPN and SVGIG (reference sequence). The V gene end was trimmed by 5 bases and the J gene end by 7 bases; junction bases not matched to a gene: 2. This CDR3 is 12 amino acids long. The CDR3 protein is CAWGQGGNEQFF. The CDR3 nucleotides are TGTGCCTGGGGACAGGGGGGGAATGAGCAGTTCTTC.

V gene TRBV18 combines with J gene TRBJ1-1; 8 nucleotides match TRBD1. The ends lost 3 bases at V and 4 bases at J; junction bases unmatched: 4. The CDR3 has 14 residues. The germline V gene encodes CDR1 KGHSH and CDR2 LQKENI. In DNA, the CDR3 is TGTGCCAGCTCACCCCAGGGGGCGAGCACTGAAGCTTTCTTT. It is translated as CASSPQGASTEAFF.

The DNA of the CDR3 is TGTGCCAGCAGCTTAGTGGGGAGTGAAAAACTGTTTTTT. Translating gives CASSLVGSEKLFF. The chain joins TRBV11-2 to TRBJ1-4; D is unresolved. Trimming took off 1 base at V and 7 bases at J, with 7 bases between the two ends. The CDR3 runs 13 residues. Germline V gene sequence: CDR1 SGHAT, CDR2 FQNNGV.

CDR3: CASSQPGLAEETQYF. CDR3 nucleotide sequence: TGTGCCAGCAGCCAACCCGGACTAGCGGAGGAGACCCAGTACTTC. V usage is TRBV4-2 and J usage is TRBJ2-5; 10 bases agree with TRBD2. J was trimmed by 5 bases and V by 2 bases; bases with no gene match: 5. The germline CDR1 and CDR2 sequences are LGHNA and YNFKEQ. The CDR3 consists of 15 residues.

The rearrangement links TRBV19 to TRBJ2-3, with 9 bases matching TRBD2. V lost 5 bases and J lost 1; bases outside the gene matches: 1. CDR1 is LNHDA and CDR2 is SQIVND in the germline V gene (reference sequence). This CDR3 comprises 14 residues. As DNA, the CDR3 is TGTGCCAGTAGTCGGACTAGCGGCACAGATACGCAGTATTTT. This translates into CASSRTSGTDTQYF.

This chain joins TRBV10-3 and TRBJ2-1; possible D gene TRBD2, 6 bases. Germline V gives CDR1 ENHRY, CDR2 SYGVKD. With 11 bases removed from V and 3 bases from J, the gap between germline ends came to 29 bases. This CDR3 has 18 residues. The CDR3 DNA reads TGTGCCTCCCATCGGGGGATGGGGGAGCGTCTGGGCTACAATGAGCAGTTCTTC. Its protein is CASHRGMGERLGYNEQFF.

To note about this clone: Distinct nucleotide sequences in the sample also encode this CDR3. The CDR3 protein is CSVEVRDKGYEQYF. The CDR3 coding sequence is TGCAGCGTTGAAGTCCGGGACAAGGGCTACGAGCAGTACTTC. This sequence joins TRBV29-1 and TRBJ2-7, with D perhaps TRBD1 (6 bases). Looked up from germline, CDR1 is SQVTM and CDR2 is ANQGSEA. V was pared by 1 base and J by 3 bases, with 13 bases between. CDR3 length equals 14 residues.

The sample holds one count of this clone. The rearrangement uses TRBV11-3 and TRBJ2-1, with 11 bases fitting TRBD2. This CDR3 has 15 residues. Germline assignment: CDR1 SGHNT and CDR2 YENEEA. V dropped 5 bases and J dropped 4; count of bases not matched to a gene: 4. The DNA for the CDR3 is TGTGCCAGCAGCCGAGGACTAGCGGGTTACAATGAGCAGTTCTTC. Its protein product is CASSRGLAGYNEQFF.

CDR3 coding DNA: TGCGCCAGCAGGGAGGGGGGGCCCGGCACTGAAGCTTTCTTT. Protein: CASREGGPGTEAFF. J is TRBJ1-1 and V is TRBV5-1, with a tentative D call TRBD1 (6 bases). The V gene lost 5 bases and the J gene lost 4 bases, with 15 bases spanning the gap. The CDR3 sequence is 14 residues long. Germline V gene lookup returns CDR1 SGHRS and CDR2 YFSETQ.

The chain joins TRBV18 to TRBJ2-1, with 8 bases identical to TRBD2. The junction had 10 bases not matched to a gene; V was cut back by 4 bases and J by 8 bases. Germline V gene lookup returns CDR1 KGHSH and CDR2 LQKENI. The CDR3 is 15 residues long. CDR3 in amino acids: CASSRGLAITDEQFF. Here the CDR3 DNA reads TGTGCCAGCTCACGAGGACTAGCAATCACCGATGAGCAGTTCTTC.

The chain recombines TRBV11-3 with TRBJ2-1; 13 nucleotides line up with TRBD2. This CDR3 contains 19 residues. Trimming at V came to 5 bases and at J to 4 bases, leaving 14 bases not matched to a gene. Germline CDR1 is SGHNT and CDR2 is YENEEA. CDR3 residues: CASSTGRGTSGALYNEQFF. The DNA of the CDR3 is TGTGCCAGCAGCACAGGCCGGGGGACTAGCGGGGCGCTTTACAATGAGCAGTTCTTC.

The CDR3 loop is CASSAYRNPNTEAFF. The CDR3 DNA reads as TGCGCCAGCAGCGCCTACAGGAACCCGAACACTGAAGCTTTCTTT. This chain links TRBV5-1 with TRBJ1-1; D may be TRBD1 (5 bases). The V end lost 4 bases, the J end lost 1 base, and 14 bases lay between the germline ends. The V gene's germline CDR1 is SGHRS and CDR2 YFSETQ. The length of the CDR3 is 15 residues.

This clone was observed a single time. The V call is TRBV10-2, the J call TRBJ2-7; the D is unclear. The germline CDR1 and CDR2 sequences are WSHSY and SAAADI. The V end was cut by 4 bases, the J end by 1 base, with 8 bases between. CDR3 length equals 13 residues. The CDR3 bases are TGCGCCAGCAGTGGTCCTCTTTCCTACGAGCAGTACTTC. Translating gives CASSGPLSYEQYF.

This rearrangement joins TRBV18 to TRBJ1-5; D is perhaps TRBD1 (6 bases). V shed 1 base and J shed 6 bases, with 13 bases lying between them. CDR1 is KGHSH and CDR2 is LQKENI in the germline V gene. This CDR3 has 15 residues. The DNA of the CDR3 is TGTGCCAGCTCACCACTTGCACAGGGCTCTCAGCCCCAGCATTTT. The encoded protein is CASSPLAQGSQPQHF. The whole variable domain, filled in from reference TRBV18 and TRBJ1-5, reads NAGVMQNPRHLVRRRGQEARLRCSPMKGHSHVYWYRQLPEEGLKFMVYLQKENIIDESGMPKERFSAEFPKEGPSILRIQQVVRGDSAAYFCASSPLAQGSQPQHFGDGTRLSIL.

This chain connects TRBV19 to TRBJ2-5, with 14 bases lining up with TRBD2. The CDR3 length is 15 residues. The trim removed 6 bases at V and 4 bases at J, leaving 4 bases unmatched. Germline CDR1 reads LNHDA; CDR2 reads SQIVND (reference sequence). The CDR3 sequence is CASSLGTSGRETQYF. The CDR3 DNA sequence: TGTGCCAGTAGCCTAGGGACTAGCGGGAGAGAGACCCAGTACTTC.

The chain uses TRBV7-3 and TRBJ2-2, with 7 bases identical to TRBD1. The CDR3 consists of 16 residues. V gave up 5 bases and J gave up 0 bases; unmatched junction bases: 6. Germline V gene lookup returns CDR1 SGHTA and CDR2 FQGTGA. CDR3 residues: CASSASGTANTGELFF. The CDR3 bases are TGTGCCAGCAGCGCCTCCGGGACAGCGAACACCGGGGAGCTGTTTTTT.

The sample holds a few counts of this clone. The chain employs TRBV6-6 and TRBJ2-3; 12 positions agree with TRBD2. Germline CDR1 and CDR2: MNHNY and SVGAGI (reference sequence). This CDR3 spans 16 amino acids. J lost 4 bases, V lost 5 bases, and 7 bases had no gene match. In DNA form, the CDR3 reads TGTGCCAGCAGTAATACACTAGCGGGAGGTTCAGATACGCAGTATTTT. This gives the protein CASSNTLAGGSDTQYF.

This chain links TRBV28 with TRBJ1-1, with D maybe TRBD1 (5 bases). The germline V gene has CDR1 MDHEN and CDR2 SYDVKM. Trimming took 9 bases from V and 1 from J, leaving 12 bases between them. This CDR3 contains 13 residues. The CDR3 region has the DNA TGTGCCAGTGGGGGGACGGGGAACACTGAAGCTTTCTTT. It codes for CASGGTGNTEAFF.